This T cell receptor (beta chain) was obtained from a study of blood T cell repertoires in COVID-19. Overall study context: The study drew acute and convalescent COVID-19 samples from the United States, Italy and Spain.

Trimming shortened V by 6 bases and J by 3 bases, and 12 bases separated the two germline ends. The CDR3 totals 14 residues. Germline V gene data show CDR1 as LNHDA and CDR2 as SQIVND (reference sequence). Authors' methods: The authors estimated nucleated cell counts from reference gene primer amplification. Libraries were prepared by immunoSEQ multiplex PCR; TCRdb keeps only in-frame clonotypes and omits some of them. That table is the source of V, J and clone size, and D and trimming were worked out from the DNA. The sample lists around 63,000 clones, 87% occurring once. Material: peripheral blood. This receptor was taken from a man in his sixties with acute or convalescent COVID-19. This chain connects TRBV19 to TRBJ1-5; possibly TRBD1 for D (6 bases). CDR3 coding DNA: TGTGCCAGTAGGGAGACAGGTACCAATCAGCCCCAGCATTTT. It specifies CASRETGTNQPQHF.